The entry that follows covers one T cell receptor (beta chain) sequence. V shed 4 bases and J 6 bases; nucleotides not matched to a gene: 15. The CDR3 covers 17 residues. Germline assignment: CDR1 SGDLS and CDR2 YYNGEE. These data come from a study of T cell responses to AZD1222 COVID-19 vaccine. Only in-frame clones appear in the TCRdb table, and some are missing; sequencing was by immunoSEQ multiplex PCR. Here the sample spans roughly 150,000 clones, 90% to 95% being singletons. The source was peripheral blood, collected 28 days after the second AZD1222 dose. V and J are TRBV9 and TRBJ2-1; 8 nucleotides match TRBD2. The TCR comes from an adult who received the AZD1222 COVID-19 vaccine. The CDR3 here is CASSSNPKRGNFNEQFF. Written as DNA, the CDR3 is TGTGCCAGCAGCTCTAACCCAAAGCGGGGGAATTTCAATGAGCAGTTCTTC.